Below are 22 T cell receptor beta chains sequenced from a single sample in a study of blood T cell repertoires in COVID-19 (dated by TCRdb to 2020 to 2022). The library was made by the immunoSEQ multiplex PCR assay. The source is immuneACCESS, and TCRdb retained only in-frame sequences with V and J called. Part of the clones is not carried over; for the studies checked, unresolved V genes explain less than half of this, and the remainder is unexplained. This sample lists 350,000 to 450,000 clones; 89% were detected once. The biggest ten clones account for roughly 1.2% of the sample. The sample consisted of peripheral blood. The receptor set was obtained from a man aged 35 to 55 with acute or convalescent COVID-19.

V is TRBV27 and J is TRBJ1-3; D is perhaps TRBD1 (6 bases). V was pared by 5 bases and J by 2 bases, with 13 bases between. CDR1 MNHEY and CDR2 SMNVEV come from the germline V gene (reference sequence). The CDR3 covers 15 residues. The CDR3 region has the DNA TGTGCCAGCAGTCCGCAGGGGACGGCTGGAAACACCATATATTTT. This gives the protein CASSPQGTAGNTIYF.

The V call is TRBV4-2, the J call TRBJ1-6; TRBD1 agrees at 7 bases. With V trimmed by 6 bases and J by 6 bases, 11 bases remained unmatched. This CDR3 region has 16 residues. Germline V gene data show CDR1 as LGHNA and CDR2 as YNFKEQ. DNA for the CDR3: TGTGCCAGCAGTCTAATACCGGGACAGTCTAATTCACCCCTCCACTTT. Its translation is CASSLIPGQSNSPLHF.

The gene calls are TRBV7-9 and TRBJ2-1, with D perhaps matching TRBD1 (6 bases). Trimming removed 0 bases from V and 0 bases from J, with 12 bases in between. The CDR3 spans 17 residues. The germline V gene has CDR1 SEHNR and CDR2 FQNEAQ (reference sequence). The CDR3: CASSLALTGSSYNEQFF. CDR3 nucleotide sequence: TGTGCCAGCAGCTTAGCGCTAACAGGGAGCTCCTACAATGAGCAGTTCTTC.

This chain links TRBV27 with TRBJ2-7; TRBD1 matches 8 bases. From germline, CDR1 is MNHEY and CDR2 SMNVEV (reference sequence). CDR3 length: 15 residues. The V gene end was trimmed by 6 bases and the J gene end by 4 bases; junction bases not matched to a gene: 11. CDR3: CASRTTGGGLYEQYF. Written as DNA, the CDR3 is TGTGCCAGCAGAACCACAGGGGGTGGACTATACGAGCAGTACTTC.

V is TRBV6-1 and J is TRBJ2-5, with D possibly TRBD1 on 5 matching bases. Germline assignment: CDR1 MNHNS and CDR2 SASEGT. Trimming left V 2 bases short and J 2 bases short, with 15 bases between. The CDR3 is made up of 16 amino acids. The chain's CDR3 is CASSESIRGRQETQYF. The CDR3 bases are TGTGCCAGCAGTGAAAGCATAAGGGGCCGACAAGAGACCCAGTACTTC.

This sequence joins TRBV3-1 (or the pseudogene TRBV3-2) and TRBJ1-5; D ambiguous. CDR1 and CDR2 from the germline V gene are LGHDT and YNNKEL (reference sequence). The germline V and J ends were trimmed by 1 base and 4 bases, with 8 bases remaining between them. The CDR3 runs 14 residues. The CDR3 loop is CASSQGAQNQPQHF. CDR3 DNA sequence: TGTGCCAGCAGCCAAGGGGCCCAAAATCAGCCCCAGCATTTT.

The sample holds one count of this clone. V usage is TRBV30 and J usage is TRBJ2-3, with 11 bases aligning to TRBD2. The length of the CDR3 is 15 residues. The trim removed 2 bases at V and 5 bases at J, leaving 6 bases unmatched. Germline loops: CDR1 GTSNPN, CDR2 SVGIG (reference sequence). DNA for the CDR3: TGTGCCTGGAGTCGACTAGCGGGAAGGGGAGATACGCAGTATTTT. The encoded protein is CAWSRLAGRGDTQYF.

This chain joins TRBV4-1 and TRBJ2-3; D is unclear. V was trimmed by 2 bases and J by 1 base, leaving 7 bases between them. This CDR3 spans 14 amino acids. Looked up from germline, CDR1 is MGHRA and CDR2 is YSYEKL. The DNA of the CDR3 is TGCGCCAGCAGCCAACAAACAGGCACAGATACGCAGTATTTT. Translated, it gives CASSQQTGTDTQYF.

This chain connects TRBV7-2 to TRBJ1-2; D is ambiguous. This CDR3 is built from 15 residues. Trimming cost V 1 base and J 0 bases, with 9 bases left between them. Germline CDR1 is SGHTA and CDR2 is FQGNSA. CDR3 loop: CASSLELLANYGYTF. As DNA, the CDR3 is TGTGCCAGCAGCTTAGAACTCCTAGCTAACTATGGCTACACCTTC.

This chain joins TRBV9 and TRBJ2-2; D is unclear. There are 12 residues in the CDR3. V was trimmed by 3 bases and J by 5 bases, leaving 5 bases between them. CDR1 SGDLS and CDR2 YYNGEE come from the germline V gene. The CDR3 region is CASSGQTGELFF. CDR3 bases: TGTGCCAGCAGCGGTCAAACCGGGGAGCTGTTTTTT.

This clone was detected only a few times. The chain uses TRBV12-3 or TRBV12-4 and TRBJ1-2; TRBD1 matches 9 bases. J was trimmed by 8 bases and V by 5 bases; bases with no gene match: 3. The CDR3 length is 12 residues. The CDR3 spells CASSRTGEGYTF. The CDR3 bases are TGTGCCAGCAGTCGGACAGGGGAGGGCTACACCTTC.

The chain links TRBV19 to TRBJ1-5, with 7 bases lining up with TRBD1. The germline V gene encodes CDR1 LNHDA and CDR2 SQIVND (reference sequence). Losses at the gene ends were 7 bases for V and 4 bases for J; bases not matched to a gene: 4. The CDR3 runs to 13 residues. The DNA of the CDR3 is TGTGCCAGTATTGACAGGGAGAATCAGCCCCAGCATTTT. Protein: CASIDRENQPQHF.

The chain combines TRBV28 with TRBJ1-2; TRBD1 might be the D (6 bases). Germline V gene lookup returns CDR1 MDHEN and CDR2 SYDVKM. Trimming pared 5 bases from V and 3 bases from J, leaving 16 bases between. The CDR3 runs 15 residues. In DNA form, the CDR3 reads TGTGCCAGCAGTCCCACTACAGGGTTCGACTATGGCTACACCTTC. Translating it yields CASSPTTGFDYGYTF.

The chain couples TRBV5-6 to TRBJ2-1, with D perhaps matching TRBD1 (5 bases). The germline V and J ends were trimmed by 4 bases and 10 bases, with 15 bases remaining between them. There are 13 residues in the CDR3. From germline, CDR1 is SGHDT and CDR2 YYEEEE. CDR3 region: CASSPGSLDEQFF. CDR3 bases: TGTGCCAGCAGCCCAGGGTCGTTGGACGAGCAGTTCTTC.

This sequence joins TRBV7-2 and TRBJ1-2, with D uncertain. The germline V gene has CDR1 SGHTA and CDR2 FQGNSA. V lost 1 base and J lost 6, with 3 bases in between. The CDR3 is made up of 11 amino acids. Written as DNA, the CDR3 is TGTGCCAGCAGCTTAGGCGATGGCTACACCTTC. Amino acid sequence: CASSLGDGYTF.

V and J are TRBV4-2 and TRBJ1-5; D not certain. Trimming removed 1 base at V and 0 bases at J, with 10 bases between. CDR1 and CDR2 from the germline V gene are LGHNA and YNFKEQ. The CDR3 totals 16 residues. This CDR3 reads CASSQGRYISNQPQHF. The DNA of the CDR3 is TGTGCCAGCAGCCAAGGCAGATATATTAGCAATCAGCCCCAGCATTTT.

The V and J genes are TRBV7-9 and TRBJ2-1; 9 bases line up with TRBD1. Looked up from germline, CDR1 is SEHNR and CDR2 is FQNEAQ (reference sequence). After removal of 5 bases from V and 12 bases from J, the junction contained 11 bases not matched to a gene. The CDR3 sequence is 14 residues long. The CDR3 nucleotides read TGTGCCAGCAGCGAGGACAGGGGAATCCATGGGCAGTTCTTC. Its protein product is CASSEDRGIHGQFF.

The V and J genes are TRBV12-3 or TRBV12-4 and TRBJ2-7; TRBD1 is a possible D gene (6 bases). CDR3 size: 13 residues. V shed 3 bases and J shed 2 bases, with 8 bases lying between them. In nucleotides, the CDR3 is TGTGCCAGCAGTTTTGGACAGACCTACGAGCAGTACTTC. Amino acids: CASSFGQTYEQYF.

V and J are TRBV27 and TRBJ2-7; 10 nucleotides agree with TRBD2. The CDR3 extends over 16 amino acids. Germline values: CDR1 MNHEY, CDR2 SMNVEV (reference sequence). V trimming: 1 base; J trimming: 2 bases; junction bases outside the gene matches: 5. The DNA of the CDR3 is TGTGCCAGCAGTTTATGGGCTAGCGGGAGCCCCTACGAGCAGTACTTC. Translation: CASSLWASGSPYEQYF.

V is TRBV5-4 and J is TRBJ1-6; 12 bases fit TRBD1. Germline lookup yields CDR1 SGHNT and CDR2 YYREEE (reference sequence). The ends lost 3 bases at V and 5 bases at J; junction bases unmatched: 3. The CDR3 extends over 16 amino acids. Here the CDR3 DNA reads TGTGCCAGCAGCTGGGGACAGGGGGCCCATAATTCACCCCTCCACTTT. It encodes CASSWGQGAHNSPLHF.

This clone was observed once. The rearrangement joins TRBV9 to TRBJ2-5, with 12 bases fitting TRBD2. Germline assignment: CDR1 SGDLS and CDR2 YYNGEE. This CDR3 comprises 16 residues. After removal of 3 bases from V and 2 bases from J, the junction contained 5 bases not matched to a gene. The CDR3 nucleotides read TGTGCCAGCAGCGCCTACGGGACTAGCGGGCAAGAGACCCAGTACTTC. This encodes CASSAYGTSGQETQYF.

The table lists this clone with a few counts. The rearrangement uses TRBV7-2 and TRBJ2-5; 7 nucleotides agree with TRBD1. The CDR3 is 14 residues long. V lost 5 bases to trimming and J lost 5 bases; unmatched junction nucleotides: 8. Germline CDR1 is SGHTA and CDR2 is FQGNSA. The CDR3 coding sequence is TGTGCCAGCAGCCTAGGTAACAGGGGTGAGACCCAGTACTTC. Protein product: CASSLGNRGETQYF.